This T cell receptor (beta chain) emerged from a study of cytomegalovirus exposure and HLA in healthy donors. The V gene's germline CDR1 is SNHLY and CDR2 FYNNEI. The CDR3 totals 16 residues. V lost 6 bases to trimming and J lost 5 bases; unmatched junction nucleotides: 14. Primers: 60 Vbeta forward and 13 Jbeta reverse. Profiling relied on immunoSEQ multiplex PCR, and the TCRdb table lists in-frame clones only, not all of them. The table lists around 75,000 clones. The sample comprised PBMCs. This chain uses TRBV2 with TRBJ2-5; TRBD2 aligns across 8 bases. The sequence was collected from a man between 50 and 59 years old in good health and CMV-seropositive. The CDR3 protein is CASRILAGAGDETQYF. DNA for the CDR3: TGTGCCAGCAGAATCCTTGCGGGAGCGGGGGATGAGACCCAGTACTTC.